The clone carrying this T cell receptor beta chain was picked up many times. What it binds is not known. TCRdb called the 5' RACE reads again in MiXCR, with one record for every CDR3 protein. The sample contains about 100,000 distinct CDR3 sequences, 5.9% of which appear only once. The data were taken from a study of identical twins. General study points: Researchers reported excess low generation probability among twin-shared out-of-frame alpha sequences. Models underestimated TCR alpha sharing (out-of-frame) in monozygotic twins.

V was pared by 4 bases and J by 1 base, with 6 bases of the junction left unmatched. Germline CDR1 is MNHNY and CDR2 is SVGAGI (reference sequence). This CDR3 is 15 amino acids long. The chain combines TRBV6-6 with TRBJ2-7; TRBD1 aligns across 8 bases. The source of this sequence is a woman in her 50s in good health. Sequencing input: memory T cells sorted from blood. The CDR3: CASSFRDRPSYEQYF. For the CDR3, the DNA is TGTGCCAGCAGTTTCCGGGACAGGCCTTCCTACGAGCAGTACTTC.